A selection of T cell receptor beta chains follows, all from one sample in a study of control samples from healthy donors and cancer patients. The data were produced by immunoSEQ multiplex PCR, yet TCRdb's version contains in-frame clones alone and is incomplete. The sample lists roughly 100,000 clones, almost 90% seen once, with roughly 13% in the top ten. The sample comprised blood. These receptors were obtained from a young man in good health. Each CDR3 is given with its conserved first and last residue. Each record gives: J gene, clone size, V gene, D gene, CDR3 DNA, CDR3 protein. The D gene is left open where the match is weak. Size tells how often a clone was seen (once, few, many) or the class of an expanded clone, and some rows leave it out.

j_gene: TRBJ2-2; abundance: .; v_gene: TRBV7-9; d_gene: TRBD1; CDR3nt: TGTGCCAGCAGCGAAGGCGGGACAGGAGACACCGGGGAGCTGTTTTTT; CDR3aa: CASSEGGTGDTGELFF
j_gene: TRBJ1-2; abundance: .; v_gene: TRBV4-1; d_gene: TRBD1; CDR3nt: TGCGCCAGCAGCCAAGGACCGGGACAGAACTATGGCTACACCTTC; CDR3aa: CASSQGPGQNYGYTF
j_gene: TRBJ2-5; abundance: .; v_gene: TRBV6-5; d_gene: .; CDR3nt: TGTGCCAGCAGCGCCCCCGTAGAGACCCAGTACTTC; CDR3aa: CASSAPVETQYF
j_gene: TRBJ1-1; abundance: .; v_gene: TRBV29-1; d_gene: .; CDR3nt: TGCAGCGTTGAGGAACGTCGTGACACTGAAGCTTTCTTT; CDR3aa: CSVEERRDTEAFF
j_gene: TRBJ2-2; abundance: few; v_gene: TRBV24-1; d_gene: .; CDR3nt: TGTGCCACCAGTGACCGCAGACAGGCGGGCACCGGGGAGCTGTTTTTT; CDR3aa: CATSDRRQAGTGELFF
j_gene: TRBJ1-1; abundance: .; v_gene: TRBV18; d_gene: .; CDR3nt: TGTGCCAGCTCACTCAATTCGGACAGTGCCACCGAAGCTTTCTTT; CDR3aa: CASSLNSDSATEAFF
j_gene: TRBJ1-2; abundance: .; v_gene: TRBV9; d_gene: .; CDR3nt: TGTGCCAGCAGCGTAGCTGGGTCGAACCTCTATGGCTACACCTTC; CDR3aa: CASSVAGSNLYGYTF
j_gene: TRBJ2-7; abundance: .; v_gene: TRBV27; d_gene: TRBD1; CDR3nt: TGTGCCAGCAGTTCTCCAGCGGACAGGGGGATCTACGAGCAGTACTTC; CDR3aa: CASSSPADRGIYEQYF
j_gene: TRBJ2-5; abundance: once; v_gene: TRBV10-3; d_gene: .; CDR3nt: TGTGCCGCCTCAGATCAAGAGACCCAGTACTTC; CDR3aa: CAASDQETQYF
j_gene: TRBJ2-7; abundance: .; v_gene: TRBV30; d_gene: TRBD2; CDR3nt: TGTGCCTGGAGTAGCTTAGCGGGAGCCGAGCAGTACTTC; CDR3aa: CAWSSLAGAEQYF
j_gene: TRBJ2-3; abundance: .; v_gene: TRBV11-2; d_gene: .; CDR3nt: TGTGCCAGCACCCACCCCGACGGCGGAAACCCAGATACGCAGTATTTT; CDR3aa: CASTHPDGGNPDTQYF
j_gene: TRBJ2-5; abundance: .; v_gene: TRBV7-2; d_gene: TRBD2; CDR3nt: TGTGCCAGCAGCTTTAGCGGGGCGGGGGAGACCCAGTACTTC; CDR3aa: CASSFSGAGETQYF
j_gene: TRBJ1-1; abundance: once; v_gene: TRBV18; d_gene: .; CDR3nt: TGTGCCAGCTCACCAGGGGGAAACACTGAAGCTTTCTTT; CDR3aa: CASSPGGNTEAFF
j_gene: TRBJ2-3; abundance: .; v_gene: TRBV5-1; d_gene: TRBD2; CDR3nt: TGCGCCAGCAGTCGACTAACTAGCGGCAGCACAGATACGCAGTATTTT; CDR3aa: CASSRLTSGSTDTQYF
j_gene: TRBJ2-1; abundance: .; v_gene: TRBV7-2; d_gene: .; CDR3nt: TGTGCCAGCAGCTTAGGGGCAGGGGTAGACGAGCAGTTCTTC; CDR3aa: CASSLGAGVDEQFF
j_gene: TRBJ2-1; abundance: .; v_gene: TRBV12-3/TRBV12-4; d_gene: .; CDR3nt: TGTGCCAGCAAAGGGGCTTCCTACAATGAGCAGTTCTTC; CDR3aa: CASKGASYNEQFF
j_gene: TRBJ1-1; abundance: .; v_gene: TRBV7-2; d_gene: TRBD1; CDR3nt: TGTGCCAGCAGCTCGACAGGGGGGGGCACTGAAGCTTTCTTT; CDR3aa: CASSSTGGGTEAFF
j_gene: TRBJ1-1; abundance: .; v_gene: TRBV5-3; d_gene: TRBD1; CDR3nt: TGTGCCAGAAGCTACCACGGGACAGCAAAGAACACTGAAGCTTTCTTT; CDR3aa: CARSYHGTAKNTEAFF
j_gene: TRBJ2-7; abundance: .; v_gene: TRBV2; d_gene: .; CDR3nt: TGTGCCAGCACCAAAGAAGGGGGGGTTTACGAGCAGTACTTC; CDR3aa: CASTKEGGVYEQYF
j_gene: TRBJ2-1; abundance: .; v_gene: TRBV10-1; d_gene: TRBD1; CDR3nt: TGCGCCAGCAGTGAGTCCTTCCGACAGGGGGTGTACAATGAGCAGTTCTTC; CDR3aa: CASSESFRQGVYNEQFF
j_gene: TRBJ1-3; abundance: .; v_gene: TRBV28; d_gene: .; CDR3nt: TGTGCCAGCAGTTTAAGCAGGGGATGGGGAAACACCATATATTTT; CDR3aa: CASSLSRGWGNTIYF
j_gene: TRBJ2-2; abundance: .; v_gene: TRBV5-1; d_gene: .; CDR3nt: TGCGCCAGCAGCTTGGCCAGCGGAGCCACCGGGGAGCTGTTTTTT; CDR3aa: CASSLASGATGELFF
j_gene: TRBJ2-3; abundance: .; v_gene: TRBV7-8; d_gene: .; CDR3nt: TGTGCCAGCAGCACACTACTCGCGAGCACAGATACGCAGTATTTT; CDR3aa: CASSTLLASTDTQYF
j_gene: TRBJ2-7; abundance: .; v_gene: TRBV5-1; d_gene: .; CDR3nt: TGCGCCAGTCACGAAGGGGCGACCTACGAGCAGTACTTC; CDR3aa: CASHEGATYEQYF
j_gene: TRBJ1-3; abundance: .; v_gene: TRBV10-3; d_gene: .; CDR3nt: TGTGCCACCGAGACCCAGGGGTGGCATGGAAACACCATATATTTT; CDR3aa: CATETQGWHGNTIYF
j_gene: TRBJ1-5; abundance: .; v_gene: TRBV27; d_gene: TRBD1; CDR3nt: TGTGCCAGCAGCCTACAGGGGGGAGTTCAGCCCCAGCATTTT; CDR3aa: CASSLQGGVQPQHF
j_gene: TRBJ2-1; abundance: .; v_gene: TRBV24-1; d_gene: .; CDR3nt: TGTGCCACCAGTGAGGGCTTGGATGAGCAGTTCTTC; CDR3aa: CATSEGLDEQFF
j_gene: TRBJ1-1; abundance: .; v_gene: TRBV11-2; d_gene: TRBD1; CDR3nt: TGTGCCAGCAGCGACAGGGTCAAGAACACTGAAGCTTTCTTT; CDR3aa: CASSDRVKNTEAFF
j_gene: TRBJ1-5; abundance: .; v_gene: TRBV6-6; d_gene: .; CDR3nt: TGTGCCAGCAGCTGGTTTGAGGGGGGCTGGCAGCCCCAGCATTTT; CDR3aa: CASSWFEGGWQPQHF
j_gene: TRBJ1-6; abundance: .; v_gene: TRBV30; d_gene: .; CDR3nt: TGTGCCTGGAGTGGGACAGAGAATTCACCCCTCCACTTT; CDR3aa: CAWSGTENSPLHF
j_gene: TRBJ2-5; abundance: .; v_gene: TRBV9; d_gene: TRBD1; CDR3nt: TGTGCCAGCAGCGTAGAATTTGGTGACGACAGGGAAGAGACCCAGTACTTC; CDR3aa: CASSVEFGDDREETQYF
j_gene: TRBJ2-4; abundance: .; v_gene: TRBV3-1/TRBV3-2; d_gene: .; CDR3nt: TGTGCCAGCAGCCAAGTAATCGACCGGCGATACAACATTCAGTACTTC; CDR3aa: CASSQVIDRRYNIQYF
j_gene: TRBJ1-5; abundance: .; v_gene: TRBV10-2; d_gene: .; CDR3nt: TGCGCCAGCAGTGAGTCGGGGGGCCTCAATCAGCCCCAGCATTTT; CDR3aa: CASSESGGLNQPQHF
j_gene: TRBJ1-3; abundance: .; v_gene: TRBV25-1; d_gene: .; CDR3nt: TGTGCCAGCAGTGACGGGGGGGCGTTCTCTGGAAACACCATATATTTT; CDR3aa: CASSDGGAFSGNTIYF
j_gene: TRBJ2-1; abundance: .; v_gene: TRBV28; d_gene: TRBD2; CDR3nt: TGTGCCAGCAGCGCGCCGGGAGGGGCCTACAATGAGCAGTTCTTC; CDR3aa: CASSAPGGAYNEQFF
j_gene: TRBJ1-6; abundance: .; v_gene: TRBV6-5; d_gene: .; CDR3nt: TGTGCCAGCAGTTACGAACGGCCAGGGACCCTCCACTTT; CDR3aa: CASSYERPGTLHF
j_gene: TRBJ2-1; abundance: .; v_gene: TRBV10-2; d_gene: TRBD2; CDR3nt: TGCGCCAGCAGGGAAGGCTGGGGGGGTAGAAACAATGAGCAGTTCTTC; CDR3aa: CASREGWGGRNNEQFF
j_gene: TRBJ2-2; abundance: .; v_gene: TRBV7-2; d_gene: TRBD1; CDR3nt: TGTGCCAGCAGCTTTAGACAGGGGGCTGGCACCGGGGAGCTGTTTTTT; CDR3aa: CASSFRQGAGTGELFF
j_gene: TRBJ2-7; abundance: few; v_gene: TRBV7-2; d_gene: .; CDR3nt: TGTGCCAGCAGCTTATCTTCGACTAGCTACGAGCAGTACTTC; CDR3aa: CASSLSSTSYEQYF